This T cell receptor (beta chain) was sequenced during a study of cytomegalovirus exposure and HLA in healthy donors (dated by TCRdb to between 2016 and 2019). Background for the entire study: An earlier analysis of roughly 500 of the donors reported 276 Gb of sequence data and approximately 120 million unique TCR beta sequences obtained from some 170 million T cells. In the later analysis, no new phenotypic data were used to find candidate immune exposures; instead, reliance was placed on TCR beta sequences and their occurrence across donors. All discovery cohort repertoires had been generated using a single sequencing platform. Among almost 400 genotyped donors of the cohort, an average of around 240,000 unique TCR beta nucleotide sequences were sequenced per donor, 15% to 20% of them non-productive. Class I and class II HLA loci were covered by the typing at four-digit resolution. High-throughput TCR immunosequencing, statistical association of individual TCRs with disease status, and machine learning were combined to predict cytomegalovirus infection status. About 300 gigabases of sequencing data and 75 million to 85 million unique TCR sequences made up an early release that covered nearly 650 HLA-typed donors. Besides the first cohort of 666 subjects, a separate validation cohort made up of roughly 120 different subjects was used. Donor age, sex, ethnicity and CMV serostatus were compiled alongside the repertoire data. Typing coverage varied by locus: about 620-640 donors for A, B, C, DRB1 and DQB1; about 520 for DQA1; about 590 for DPA1; around 490 for DPB1. Among the approximately 400 genotyped donors, approximately 77% belonged to the genetic ancestry cluster associated with self-reported Caucasian donors. Five DR-DQ haplotypes were treated as single units for association and clustering because of strong linkage in the cohort. The study used immunosequencing to profile the T cell repertoires of around 600 subjects and linked those repertoires to cytomegalovirus serostatus. The study aimed to test whether cataloging public T cell receptors could reveal signatures of past pathogen exposure. To decide whether each TCR beta V gene segment behaved as functional or pseudogenic, an earlier analysis of 587 of the donors relied on high-throughput TCR beta sequencing. A later analysis re-examined previously published TCR beta repertoires from just over 650 donors and added high-resolution HLA genotyping to investigate patterns of TCR occurrence. A later genetic analysis took genome-wide SNP genotypes for about 65% of the roughly 670 donors and used that subset as a discovery cohort.

V is pared back by 3 bases and J by 6 bases, with 15 bases lying between the germline termini. Including cysteine and phenylalanine, the CDR3 has 14 amino acids. CDR3 DNA only is kept here, 42 bases in frame from base 1. From a lookup of the germline V gene, CDR1 and CDR2 are MNHNS and SASEGT. The cohort comprised around 700 healthy bone marrow donors. At the time of sampling, all cohort members were nominally healthy, though unrecorded immune exposures were likely present. The donor was CMV seronegative and was included in the group of 352 seronegative cohort members. Each donor provided a peripheral blood sample, and peripheral blood mononuclear cells were used for TCR beta sequencing. The Qiagen DNeasy Blood Extraction Kit was used to extract genomic DNA from the blood cell samples. The library was generated by the immunoSEQ multiplex PCR assay. A mixture of 60 forward primers for TCR Vbeta segments and 13 reverse primers for TCR Jbeta segments was used in the multiplex PCR. The CDR3 region of rearranged TCR beta genes was amplified from genomic DNA with a multiplex PCR assay. On the Illumina HiSeq System, the amplified TCR beta libraries were sequenced as 87-base-pair reads. Concerning the study's data processing: In a later analysis, some 80 million unique TCR beta chains were counted across the roughly 610 repertoires, and roughly 11 million of these chains were shared by at least two donors. Raw reads were error-corrected and collapsed into unique sequences by a nearest-neighbor algorithm in which closely related sequences were merged to remove PCR and sequencing errors. Alignment of CDR3 sequences to IMGT reference sequences was used to assign V, D and J gene segments. For a sequence to be retained, a match of at least six nucleotides was required to both a V gene segment and a J gene segment. A rearrangement counted as productive if the CDR3 had no stop codons and remained in frame with V and J, and every other rearrangement counted as non-productive. Following IMGT convention, CDR3 was defined as the stretch from the second conserved V-encoded cysteine to the conserved J-encoded phenylalanine. The earlier analysis of some 540 of the donors excluded any sequence lacking an unambiguous match to a single V gene segment. In an earlier analysis of about 590 of the donors, a V segment was called functional when productive rearrangements were above 56.7%, and segregating when the standard deviation between donors exceeded 5%. To diagnose cytomegalovirus status from the catalog of TCR beta chain sequences, a statistical classification framework was built. In a later analysis, V and J genes were assigned by comparing TCR nucleotide sequences against IMGT/GENE-DB human TR gene sequences. Using the TCRdist pipeline, a later analysis assigned CDR3 sequences along with most-parsimonious VDJ recombination scenarios. In a later analysis, each TCR beta chain was defined by its CDR3 amino acid sequence together with its V-gene family, and reads lacking a unique V-gene family were excluded. To address suspected cross-contamination and a sequencing artifact, a later analysis removed around 590 highly shared, low-generation-probability nucleotide sequences. A later analysis calculated a clonal expansion index for each public chain from normalized within-repertoire ranks of inferred template counts. A later analysis computed generation probabilities with a VDJ recombination model fitted to out-of-frame rearrangements, and checked the results against IGoR. Hypergeometric tests were used in a later analysis to score TCR-TCR, TCR-HLA and TCR-CMV co-occurrence, with a repertoire-size bias correction applied to the TCR pairs. A later analysis estimated false discovery rates by permuting HLA or CMV assignments 20 times. In a later analysis, co-occurring TCRs were grouped using DBSCAN, with TCRdist sequence similarity added in when clustering inside HLA-allele-positive subsets. For co-occurrence clustering, repertoires with fewer than 30,000 or more than 120,000 public chains were excluded, along with roughly 5 repertoires with anomalous nucleotide sharing. Sourced from immuneACCESS, this table was stored by TCRdb with only in-frame sequences that have V and J called. A share of the clones is absent; for the studies checked, an unresolved V gene accounts for under half, and the remainder has no known explanation. That table supplies the V and J calls and clone size; D and trimming were determined from the DNA. This sample's listing comprises 50,000 or so clones. The ten largest clones capture 6% to 7.5% of the sample.

The paper as a whole reports these results and caveats: Compared with the approximately 700-donor mean, donors in an Asian-associated ancestry cluster had fewer N-insertions in productive TCRs, according to a later genetic analysis. Specific HLA alleles were associated with roughly 16,000 TCR beta sequences at a false discovery rate of 0.05 in a later analysis. A further reported finding was that TCR beta sequences accurately predicted the HLA-A and HLA-B alleles for most subjects in the first cohort. In an earlier analysis of a few hundred of the donors, most TCR beta V segments were observed in productive rearrangements about 87% or about 30% of the time, broadly matching IMGT annotations. A later analysis found that HLA-associated TCR beta chains were more clonally expanded and had lower generation probabilities than equally common non-associated chains. The 87-base-pair reads could not distinguish some IMGT-functional V segments, including TRBV6-2 and TRBV6-3, so those segments were excluded. The authors suggested that the approach could potentially be generalized to other disease states and immunological phenotypes. Immune exposure information for the cohort was limited to CMV serostatus. Because HLA typing was missing for some donors at each locus, association tests included only the typed subset. Most CMV-associated TCR beta chains appeared to be HLA-restricted in a later analysis, and the HLA associations seemed to be driven largely by CMV exposure. V-gene and J-gene trimming of TCR beta chains was associated with a missense DCLRE1C variant in a later genetic analysis, and the association was replicated in an independent cohort. A total of 150 to 200 TCR beta chains were listed by the study as associated with cytomegalovirus. When HLA alleles, especially DR and DQ, strongly co-occurred, attributing TCR associations to individual alleles was difficult. Cytomegalovirus status was reported to be diagnosed by the classifier with high specificity and sensitivity in both the original and validation cohorts. Roughly uniform sequencing depth across donors was assumed in presence/absence analyses, although this assumption may not hold. Only TCR beta chains were sequenced in this cohort, and the absence of alpha or paired-chain data limited detectable features. Correlated functional status among segregating V segments might be attributable to linkage disequilibrium, but an unknown experimental factor could not be ruled out. In vitro tests confirmed that a few of the cytomegalovirus-associated TCR beta chains recognize cytomegalovirus antigens. Because counts were too low, seventeen rarely observed V segments, including chromosome 9 orphons, were excluded from the earlier analysis of fewer than 650 of the donors. According to a later analysis, TCR association rates differed among HLA loci, with DRB1 alleles showing the most associated TCRs and HLA-C alleles showing the fewest. While some public TCRs were present in many individuals, most TCR sequences turned up only very rarely across donors. A later analysis reported that several top co-occurrence clusters appeared linked to parvovirus B19, influenza, CMV and Epstein-Barr virus. A cluster of highly shared sequence variants was judged likely to be a technical artifact of the sequencing pipeline.

For this clone: It has no known antigen specificity.

This sequence was found in a middle-aged woman in good health and CMV-seronegative. This sequence uses TRBV6-1 and TRBJ2-7, with a tentative D gene TRBD1 over 6 matching bases. The sequencing sample was made of PBMCs. The nucleotides are TGTGCCAGCAGTGAGTTGCAGGGGATAGTCGAGCAGTACTTC. Its protein product is CASSELQGIVEQYF.